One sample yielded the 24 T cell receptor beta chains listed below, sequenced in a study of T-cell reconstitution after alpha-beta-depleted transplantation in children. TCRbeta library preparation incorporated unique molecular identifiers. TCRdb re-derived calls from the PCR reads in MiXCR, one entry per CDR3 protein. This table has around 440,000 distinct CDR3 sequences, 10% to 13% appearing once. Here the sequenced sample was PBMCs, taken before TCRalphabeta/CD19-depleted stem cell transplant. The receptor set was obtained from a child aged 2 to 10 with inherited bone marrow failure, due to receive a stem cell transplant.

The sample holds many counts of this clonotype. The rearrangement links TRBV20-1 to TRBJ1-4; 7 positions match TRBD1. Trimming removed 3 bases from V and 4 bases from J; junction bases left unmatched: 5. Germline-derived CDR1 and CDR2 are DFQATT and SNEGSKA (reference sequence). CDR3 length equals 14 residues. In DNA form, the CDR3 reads TGCAGTGCTAGGGAGGACAGGTTTAATGAAAAACTGTTTTTT. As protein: CSAREDRFNEKLFF.

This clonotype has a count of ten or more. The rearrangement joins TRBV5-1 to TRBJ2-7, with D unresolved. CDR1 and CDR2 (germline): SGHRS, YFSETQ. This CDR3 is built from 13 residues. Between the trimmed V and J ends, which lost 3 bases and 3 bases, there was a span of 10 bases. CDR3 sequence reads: CASSSQDHYEQYF. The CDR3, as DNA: TGCGCCAGCAGCTCTCAGGACCACTACGAGCAGTACTTC.

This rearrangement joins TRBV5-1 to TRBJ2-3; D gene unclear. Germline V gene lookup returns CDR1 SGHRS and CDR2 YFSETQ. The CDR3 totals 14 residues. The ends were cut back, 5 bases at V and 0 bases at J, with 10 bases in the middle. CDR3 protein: CASRWAVSTDTQYF. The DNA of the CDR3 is TGCGCCAGCAGATGGGCTGTTAGCACAGATACGCAGTATTTT. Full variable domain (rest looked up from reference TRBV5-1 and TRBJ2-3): KAGVTQTPRYLIKTRGQQVTLSCSPISGHRSVSWYQQTPGQGLQFLFEYFSETQRNKGNFPGRFSGRQFSNSRSEMNVSTLELGDSALYLCASRWAVSTDTQYFGPGTRLTVL.

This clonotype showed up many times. Here the CDR3 reads CASSHFTGTPYEQYF. The DNA for the CDR3 is TGCGCCAGCAGCCATTTTACCGGGACACCCTACGAGCAGTACTTC. The chain carries TRBV4-1 and TRBJ2-7; possible D gene TRBD1, 6 bases. CDR1 MGHRA and CDR2 YSYEKL come from the germline V gene. V lost 3 bases and J lost 2, with 14 bases in between. The CDR3 contains 15 residues.

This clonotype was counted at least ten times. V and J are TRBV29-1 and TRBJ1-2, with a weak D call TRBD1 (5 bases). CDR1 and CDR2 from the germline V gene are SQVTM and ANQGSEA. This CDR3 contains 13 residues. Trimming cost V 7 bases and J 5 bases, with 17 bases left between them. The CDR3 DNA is TGCAGCGCGGCGGGGCAGGGAATATATGGCTACACCTTC. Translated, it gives CSAAGQGIYGYTF.

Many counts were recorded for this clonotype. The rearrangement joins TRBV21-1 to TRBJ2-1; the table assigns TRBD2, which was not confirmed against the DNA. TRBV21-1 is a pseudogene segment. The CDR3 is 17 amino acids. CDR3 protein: CASTRLAGGSLGNEQFF. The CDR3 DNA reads TGTGCCAGCACCCGATTAGCGGGAGGCTCCCTTGGAAATGAGCAGTTCTTC.

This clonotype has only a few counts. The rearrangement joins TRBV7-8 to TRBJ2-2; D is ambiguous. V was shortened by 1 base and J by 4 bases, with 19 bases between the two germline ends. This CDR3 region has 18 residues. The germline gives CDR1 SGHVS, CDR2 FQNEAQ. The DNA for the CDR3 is TGTGCCAGCAGCTTAGAACCATTTTCTGGCCTCCTCACCGGGGAGCTGTTTTTT. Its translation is CASSLEPFSGLLTGELFF.

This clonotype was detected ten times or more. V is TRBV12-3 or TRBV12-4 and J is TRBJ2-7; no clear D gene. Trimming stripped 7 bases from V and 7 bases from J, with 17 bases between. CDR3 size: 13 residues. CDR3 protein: CASTLNPLGEQYF. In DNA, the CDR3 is TGTGCCAGCACTCTTAATCCCTTGGGGGAGCAGTACTTC.

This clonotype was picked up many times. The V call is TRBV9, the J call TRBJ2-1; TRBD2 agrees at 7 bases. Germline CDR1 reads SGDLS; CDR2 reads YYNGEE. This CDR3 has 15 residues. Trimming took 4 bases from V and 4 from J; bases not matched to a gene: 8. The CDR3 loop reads CASSPRLALYNEQFF. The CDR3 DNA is TGTGCCAGCAGCCCAAGACTAGCCCTATACAATGAGCAGTTCTTC.

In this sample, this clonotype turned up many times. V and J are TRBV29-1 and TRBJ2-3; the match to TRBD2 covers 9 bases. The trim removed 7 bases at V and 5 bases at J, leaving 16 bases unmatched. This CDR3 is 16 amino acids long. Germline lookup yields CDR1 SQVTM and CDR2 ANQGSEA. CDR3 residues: CSAQTLSGRGVDTQYF. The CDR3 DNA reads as TGCAGCGCCCAAACCCTTAGCGGGAGAGGGGTAGATACGCAGTATTTT.

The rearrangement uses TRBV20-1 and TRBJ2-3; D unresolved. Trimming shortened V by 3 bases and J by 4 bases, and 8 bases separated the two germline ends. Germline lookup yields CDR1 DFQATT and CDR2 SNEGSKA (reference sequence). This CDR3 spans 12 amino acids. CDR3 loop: CSARPSADTQYF. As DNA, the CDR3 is TGCAGTGCTAGGCCTTCAGCAGATACGCAGTATTTT.

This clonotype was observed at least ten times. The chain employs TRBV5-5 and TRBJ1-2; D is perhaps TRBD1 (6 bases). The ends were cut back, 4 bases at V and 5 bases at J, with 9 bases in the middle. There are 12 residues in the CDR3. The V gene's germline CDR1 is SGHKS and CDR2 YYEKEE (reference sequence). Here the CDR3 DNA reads TGTGCCAGCAGCCCGGACAGTTATGGCTACACCTTC. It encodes CASSPDSYGYTF.

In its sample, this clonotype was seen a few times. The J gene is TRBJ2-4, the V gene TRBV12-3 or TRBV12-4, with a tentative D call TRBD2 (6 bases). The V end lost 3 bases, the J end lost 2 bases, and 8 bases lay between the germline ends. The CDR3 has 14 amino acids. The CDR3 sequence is CASSFGGTKNIQYF. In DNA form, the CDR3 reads TGTGCCAGCAGTTTCGGGGGTACCAAAAACATTCAGTACTTC.

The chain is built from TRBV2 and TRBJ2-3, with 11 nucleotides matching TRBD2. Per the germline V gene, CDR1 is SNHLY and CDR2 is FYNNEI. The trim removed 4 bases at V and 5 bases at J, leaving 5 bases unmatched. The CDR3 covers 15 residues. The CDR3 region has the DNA TGTGCCAGCAGTGTGGGACTAGCGGCGGGAGATACGCAGTATTTT. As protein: CASSVGLAAGDTQYF.

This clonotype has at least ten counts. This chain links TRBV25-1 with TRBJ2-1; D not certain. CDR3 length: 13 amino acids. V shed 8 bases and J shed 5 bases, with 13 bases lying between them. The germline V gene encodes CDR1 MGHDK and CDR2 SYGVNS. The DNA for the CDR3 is TGTGCCAGCGGATCAGCAACCAACAATGAGCAGTTCTTC. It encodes CASGSATNNEQFF.

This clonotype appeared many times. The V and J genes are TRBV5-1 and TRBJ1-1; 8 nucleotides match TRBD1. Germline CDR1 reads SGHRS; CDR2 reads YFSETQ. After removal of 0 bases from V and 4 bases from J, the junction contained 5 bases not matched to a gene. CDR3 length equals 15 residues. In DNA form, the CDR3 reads TGCGCCAGCAGCTTGGCAGGGGGCAGTTTCACTGAAGCTTTCTTT. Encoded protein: CASSLAGGSFTEAFF.

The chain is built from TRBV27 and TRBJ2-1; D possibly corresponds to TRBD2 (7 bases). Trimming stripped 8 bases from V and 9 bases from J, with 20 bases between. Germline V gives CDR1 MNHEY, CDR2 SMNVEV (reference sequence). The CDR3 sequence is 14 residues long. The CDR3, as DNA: TGTGCCAGCCGGGTGGGGGGGGCAGGCGGTGAGCAGTTCTTC. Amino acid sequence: CASRVGGAGGEQFF.

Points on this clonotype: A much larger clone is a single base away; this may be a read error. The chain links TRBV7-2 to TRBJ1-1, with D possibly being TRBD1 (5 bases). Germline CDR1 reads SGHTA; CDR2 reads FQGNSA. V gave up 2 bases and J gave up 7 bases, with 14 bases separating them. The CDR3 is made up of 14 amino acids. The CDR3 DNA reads TGTGCCAGCAGCTTAATTCGCGACAGCCATGAAGCTTTCTTT. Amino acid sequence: CASSLIRDSHEAFF. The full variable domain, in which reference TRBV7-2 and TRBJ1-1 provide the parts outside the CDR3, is GAGVSQSPSNKVTEKGKDVELRCDPISGHTALYWYRQSLGQGLEFLIYFQGNSAPDKSGLPSDRFSAERTGGSVSTLTIQRTQQEDSAVYLCASSLIRDSHEAFFGQGTRLTVV.

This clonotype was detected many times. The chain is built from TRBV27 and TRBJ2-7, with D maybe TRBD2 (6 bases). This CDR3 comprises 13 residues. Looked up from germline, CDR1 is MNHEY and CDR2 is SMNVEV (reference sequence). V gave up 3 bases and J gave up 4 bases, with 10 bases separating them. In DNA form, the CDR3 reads TGTGCCAGCAGTTTCGGGGGAGGTTACGAGCAGTACTTC. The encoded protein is CASSFGGGYEQYF.

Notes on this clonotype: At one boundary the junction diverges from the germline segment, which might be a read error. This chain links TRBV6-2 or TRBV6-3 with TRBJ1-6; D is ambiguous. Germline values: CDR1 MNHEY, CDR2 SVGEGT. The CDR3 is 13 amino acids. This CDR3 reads CASSSGTNSPLHF. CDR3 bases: TGTGCCAGCAGTTCGGGTACGAATTCACCCCTTCACTTT.

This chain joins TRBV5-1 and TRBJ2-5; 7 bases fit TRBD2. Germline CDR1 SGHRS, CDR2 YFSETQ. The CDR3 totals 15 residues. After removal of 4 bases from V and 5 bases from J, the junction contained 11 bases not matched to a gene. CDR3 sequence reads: CASSEGLEGGETQYF. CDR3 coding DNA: TGCGCCAGCAGCGAAGGACTAGAGGGCGGTGAGACCCAGTACTTC. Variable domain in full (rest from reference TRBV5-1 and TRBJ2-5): KAGVTQTPRYLIKTRGQQVTLSCSPISGHRSVSWYQQTPGQGLQFLFEYFSETQRNKGNFPGRFSGRQFSNSRSEMNVSTLELGDSALYLCASSEGLEGGETQYFGPGTRLLVL.

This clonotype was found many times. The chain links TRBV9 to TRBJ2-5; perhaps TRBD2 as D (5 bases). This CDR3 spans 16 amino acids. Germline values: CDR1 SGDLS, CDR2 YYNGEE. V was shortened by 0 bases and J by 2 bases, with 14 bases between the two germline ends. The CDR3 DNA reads TGTGCCAGCAGCGTAGACAGCGGATCCTATCAAGAGACCCAGTACTTC. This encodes CASSVDSGSYQETQYF. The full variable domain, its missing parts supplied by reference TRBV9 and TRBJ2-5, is DSGVTQTPKHLITATGQRVTLRCSPRSGDLSVYWYQQSLDQGLQFLIQYYNGEERAKGNILERFSAQQFPDLHSELNLSSLELGDSALYFCASSVDSGSYQETQYFGPGTRLLVL.

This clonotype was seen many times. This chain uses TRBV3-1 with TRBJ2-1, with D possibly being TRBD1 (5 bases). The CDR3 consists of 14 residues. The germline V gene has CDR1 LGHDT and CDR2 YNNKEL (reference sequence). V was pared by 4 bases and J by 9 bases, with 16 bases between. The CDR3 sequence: CASSPPLHRFEQFF. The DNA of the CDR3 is TGTGCCAGCAGCCCTCCACTCCACAGGTTTGAGCAGTTCTTC.

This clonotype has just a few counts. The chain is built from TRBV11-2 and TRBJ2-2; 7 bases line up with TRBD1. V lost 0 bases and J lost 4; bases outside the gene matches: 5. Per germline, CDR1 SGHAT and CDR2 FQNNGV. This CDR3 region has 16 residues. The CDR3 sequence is CASSLENRGRTGELFF. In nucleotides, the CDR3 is TGTGCCAGCAGCTTAGAAAATAGGGGGCGCACCGGGGAGCTGTTTTTT. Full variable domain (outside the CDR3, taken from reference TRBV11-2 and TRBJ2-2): EAGVAQSPRYKIIEKRQSVAFWCNPISGHATLYWYQQILGQGPKLLIQFQNNGVVDDSQLPKDRFSAERLKGVDSTLKIQPAKLEDSAVYLCASSLENRGRTGELFFGEGSRLTVL.